The 22 T cell receptor beta chains below were found in one sample sequenced in a study of cytomegalovirus exposure and HLA in healthy donors. PCR primers comprised 60 Vbeta and 13 Jbeta primers. This table comes from immunoSEQ multiplex PCR, and its TCRdb copy is limited to in-frame clones, with some not included. The specimen's table records 91,000 or so clones. Sequencing was carried out using PBMCs. The receptors here all came from a woman aged 30 to 39 in good health and CMV-seronegative.

The V and J genes are TRBV4-2 and TRBJ1-2; possibly TRBD1 for D (6 bases). The germline V gene has CDR1 LGHNA and CDR2 YNFKEQ. The CDR3 has 14 residues. V lost 6 bases and J 1 base, leaving 12 bases between the germline ends. For the CDR3, the DNA is TGTGCCAGCAGGGAGGACAGAGATAACTATGGCTACACCTTC. Protein sequence: CASREDRDNYGYTF.

As DNA, the CDR3 is TGTGCCAGCAGCACGACAGGGGGAGGCTACACCTTC. Protein: CASSTTGGGYTF. The chain recombines TRBV5-6 with TRBJ1-2; the match to TRBD1 covers 9 bases. The trim removed 4 bases at V and 8 bases at J, leaving 3 bases unmatched. The CDR3 is 12 amino acids. Germline V lookup: CDR1 SGHDT, CDR2 YYEEEE.

The chain is built from TRBV19 and TRBJ1-5; TRBD1 might be the D (5 bases). This CDR3 contains 15 residues. The ends were cut back, 7 bases at V and 0 bases at J, with 13 bases in the middle. The V gene's germline CDR1 is LNHDA and CDR2 SQIVND (reference sequence). CDR3 sequence: CASNNPRVSNQPQHF. In DNA, the CDR3 is TGTGCCAGTAATAACCCCAGGGTTAGCAATCAGCCCCAGCATTTT.

J is TRBJ1-5 and V is TRBV7-8; D remains unclear. CDR1 is SGHVS and CDR2 is FQNEAQ in the germline V gene. This CDR3 has 15 amino acids. Between the trimmed V and J ends, which lost 1 base and 0 bases, there was a span of 7 bases. Here the CDR3 DNA reads TGTGCCAGCAGCTTAGGGGCTCCTAGCAATCAGCCCCAGCATTTT. Translation: CASSLGAPSNQPQHF. Filled out from reference TRBV7-8 and TRBJ1-5, the complete variable domain reads GAGVSQSPRYKVAKRGQDVALRCDPISGHVSLFWYQQALGQGPEFLTYFQNEAQLDKSGLPSDRFFAERPEGSVSTLKIQRTQQEDSAVYLCASSLGAPSNQPQHFGDGTRLSIL.

The J gene is TRBJ1-4, the V gene TRBV25-1; no reliable D call. Looked up from germline, CDR1 is MGHDK and CDR2 is SYGVNS. Between the trimmed V and J ends, which lost 2 bases and 4 bases, there was a span of 5 bases. The CDR3 is 13 residues long. The CDR3 DNA is TGTGCCAGCAGTGAAACAGTTAATGAAAAACTGTTTTTT. Translated, it gives CASSETVNEKLFF.

V gene TRBV15 combines with J gene TRBJ1-5; tentatively, D is TRBD1 (5 bases). Trimming removed 0 bases at V and 4 bases at J, with 10 bases between. The CDR3 spans 15 residues. Germline V gene sequence: CDR1 LNHNV, CDR2 YYDKDF (reference sequence). The CDR3: CATSRDLQVNQPQHF. The CDR3 nucleotides read TGTGCCACCAGCAGAGATCTACAGGTAAATCAGCCCCAGCATTTT.

The V gene is TRBV6-1, the J gene TRBJ2-2, with a tentative D call TRBD2 (5 bases). V lost 1 base and J lost 13, with 10 bases in between. There are 12 residues in the CDR3. Germline values: CDR1 MNHNS, CDR2 SASEGT. The CDR3 DNA is TGTGCCAGCAGTGAAGATGCGGGTCGGCTGTTTTTT. Translating it yields CASSEDAGRLFF.

The chain has TRBV5-4 and TRBJ1-4; possibly TRBD1 for D (6 bases). This CDR3 contains 15 residues. The V gene's germline CDR1 is SGHNT and CDR2 YYREEE (reference sequence). The V and J ends lost 6 bases and 8 bases respectively, with 20 bases between them. The CDR3 DNA follows: TGTGCCAGCAAAGCGAGTACGGTCAGGGGAGAAAAACTGTTTTTT. This gives the protein CASKASTVRGEKLFF.

This chain links TRBV4-1 with TRBJ2-3, with a possible D match to TRBD1 (5 bases). Germline CDR1 MGHRA, CDR2 YSYEKL. The V and J ends lost 1 base and 6 bases respectively, with 11 bases between them. The CDR3 loop spans 14 amino acids. CDR3 residues: CASSQGLGVDTQYF. CDR3 sequence (DNA): TGCGCCAGCAGCCAAGGGCTAGGGGTCGATACGCAGTATTTT.

The chain employs TRBV10-3 and TRBJ2-5; 8 nucleotides align to TRBD1. The CDR3 has 14 residues. V shed 4 bases, J shed 5 bases, and the junction held 6 bases outside the gene matches. Germline CDR1 reads ENHRY; CDR2 reads SYGVKD. The CDR3 loop reads CAISGAGGGETQYF. CDR3 bases: TGTGCCATCAGTGGGGCAGGGGGCGGGGAGACCCAGTACTTC.

This chain uses TRBV2 with TRBJ2-1, with 13 bases lining up with TRBD2. V gave up 5 bases and J gave up 9 bases; unmatched junction bases: 7. Germline V gene lookup returns CDR1 SNHLY and CDR2 FYNNEI. This CDR3 is built from 15 residues. The CDR3 nucleotides are TGTGCCAGCAGTCCCCGGACTAGCGGGGGAGGTGAGCAGTTCTTC. Translated, it gives CASSPRTSGGGEQFF.

The CDR3 region has the DNA TGTGCCAGTAGTGTATGGGACTTCTACTCCTACAATGAGCAGTTCTTC. The encoded protein is CASSVWDFYSYNEQFF. The chain employs TRBV19 and TRBJ2-1; maybe TRBD2 (6 bases). The CDR3 has 16 amino acids. The V end was cut by 5 bases, the J end by 0 bases, with 14 bases between. Germline assignment: CDR1 LNHDA and CDR2 SQIVND (reference sequence).

The rearrangement uses TRBV9 and TRBJ2-3; 7 nucleotides match TRBD1. The CDR3 extends over 17 amino acids. V was pared by 3 bases and J by 3 bases, with 13 bases of the junction left unmatched. Per the germline V gene, CDR1 is SGDLS and CDR2 is YYNGEE. This CDR3 is CASSGYEQGPWTDTQYF. The CDR3 nucleotides read TGTGCCAGCAGCGGGTATGAACAGGGGCCGTGGACAGATACGCAGTATTTT.

The chain carries TRBV30 and TRBJ1-1, with D possibly being TRBD1 (5 bases). With 5 bases removed from V and 6 bases from J, the gap between germline ends came to 16 bases. CDR3 length: 13 amino acids. CDR1 and CDR2 (germline): GTSNPN, SVGIG (reference sequence). CDR3 coding DNA: TGTGCCTGGTTTCGGGGCGGGGTGGCTGAAGCTTTCTTT. Translation gives CAWFRGGVAEAFF.

The chain employs TRBV21-1 and TRBJ1-1; no DNA check was done on the table's D call, TRBD1. TRBV21-1 is reported as a pseudogene. This CDR3 region has 15 residues. The CDR3, as DNA: TGTGCCAGCAGCCTACGGACAGGGGCGAACACTGAAGCTTTCTTT. This gives the protein CASSLRTGANTEAFF.

The J gene is TRBJ1-2, the V gene TRBV5-6; 9 bases are a match to TRBD1. Trimming cost V 0 bases and J 4 bases; bases outside gene matches: 1. Germline V gene data show CDR1 as SGHDT and CDR2 as YYEEEE. CDR3 length: 14 amino acids. CDR3 region: CASSLGTGVYGYTF. CDR3 DNA sequence: TGTGCCAGCAGCTTGGGGACAGGGGTCTATGGCTACACCTTC.

The chain recombines TRBV27 with TRBJ2-5, with 10 bases matching TRBD2. The V gene's germline CDR1 is MNHEY and CDR2 SMNVEV (reference sequence). The CDR3 is 14 amino acids. V shed 7 bases and J 5 bases; nucleotides not matched to a gene: 7. The CDR3 protein is CASNQAGGVETQYF. The CDR3 region has the DNA TGTGCCAGCAATCAAGCGGGAGGGGTGGAGACCCAGTACTTC.

The chain recombines TRBV4-1 with TRBJ1-1; D is unresolved. Looked up from germline, CDR1 is MGHRA and CDR2 is YSYEKL. Deletions cut 0 bases from V and 1 base from J, with 21 bases between. The CDR3 extends over 19 amino acids. CDR3 sequence (DNA): TGCGCCAGCAGCCAAGATCCGTCGGACTCCCTTGAGTGGAACACTGAAGCTTTCTTT. Translation: CASSQDPSDSLEWNTEAFF.

V is TRBV6-4 and J is TRBJ2-7; 7 positions agree with TRBD2. Germline assignment: CDR1 MRHNA and CDR2 SNTAGT. The CDR3 length is 17 residues. V shed 0 bases and J 2 bases; nucleotides not matched to a gene: 10. The CDR3 loop reads CASSDSVSSGLAYEQYF. The CDR3 DNA reads as TGTGCCAGCAGTGACTCGGTTTCGAGCGGACTAGCCTACGAGCAGTACTTC.

This chain connects TRBV5-6 to TRBJ1-6; TRBD1 might be the D (5 bases). Trimming cost V 6 bases and J 4 bases, with 14 bases left between them. This CDR3 comprises 15 residues. Germline values: CDR1 SGHDT, CDR2 YYEEEE. The CDR3 reads CASTLWGGYNSPLHF. In DNA form, the CDR3 reads TGTGCCAGCACACTTTGGGGGGGGTATAATTCACCCCTCCACTTT.

This chain links TRBV6-1 with TRBJ2-6; the match to TRBD1 covers 8 bases. CDR1 MNHNS and CDR2 SASEGT come from the germline V gene. The CDR3 is 14 amino acids. V lost 6 bases to trimming and J lost 7 bases; unmatched junction nucleotides: 5. CDR3 loop: CASRAQGGANVLTF. In DNA form, the CDR3 reads TGTGCCAGCAGAGCACAGGGGGGAGCCAACGTCCTGACTTTC.

The chain combines TRBV4-1 with TRBJ2-2; 9 positions match TRBD1. Germline trimming cut 4 bases from V and 1 base from J; bases unmatched to any gene: 4. The CDR3 consists of 16 residues. Germline assignment: CDR1 MGHRA and CDR2 YSYEKL. CDR3 coding DNA: TGCGCCAGCAGCCGACCGGGACAGGGGAACACCGGGGAGCTGTTTTTT. This sequence encodes CASSRPGQGNTGELFF.